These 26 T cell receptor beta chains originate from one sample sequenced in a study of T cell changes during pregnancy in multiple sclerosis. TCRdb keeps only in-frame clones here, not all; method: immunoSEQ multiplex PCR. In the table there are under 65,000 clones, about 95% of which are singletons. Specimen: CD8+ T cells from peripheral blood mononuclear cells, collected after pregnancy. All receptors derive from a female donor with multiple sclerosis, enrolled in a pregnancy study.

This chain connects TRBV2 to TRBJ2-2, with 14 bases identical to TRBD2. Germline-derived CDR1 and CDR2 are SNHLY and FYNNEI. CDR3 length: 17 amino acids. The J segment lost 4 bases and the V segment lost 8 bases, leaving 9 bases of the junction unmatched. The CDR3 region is CASVRTSGRQATGELFF. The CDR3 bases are TGTGCCAGCGTAAGGACTAGCGGGAGGCAAGCCACCGGGGAGCTGTTTTTT.

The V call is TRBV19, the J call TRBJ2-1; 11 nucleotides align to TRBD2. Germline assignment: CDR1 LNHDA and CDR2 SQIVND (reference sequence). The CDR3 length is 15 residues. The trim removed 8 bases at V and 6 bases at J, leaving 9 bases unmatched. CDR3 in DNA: TGTGCCAGTGAACTAGCGGGAGCGAGGGGCAATGAGCAGTTCTTC. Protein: CASELAGARGNEQFF.

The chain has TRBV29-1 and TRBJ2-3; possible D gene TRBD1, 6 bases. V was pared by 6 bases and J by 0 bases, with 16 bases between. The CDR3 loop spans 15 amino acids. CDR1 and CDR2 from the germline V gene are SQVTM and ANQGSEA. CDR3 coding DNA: TGCAGCGTGTTTGGGGGCGCCTTTAGCACAGATACGCAGTATTTT. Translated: CSVFGGAFSTDTQYF.

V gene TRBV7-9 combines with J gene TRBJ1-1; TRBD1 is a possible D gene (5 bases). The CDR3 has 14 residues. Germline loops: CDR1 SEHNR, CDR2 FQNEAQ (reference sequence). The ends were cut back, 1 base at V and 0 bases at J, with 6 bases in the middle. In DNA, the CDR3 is TGTGCCAGCAGCTTAGGACAGATGAACACTGAAGCTTTCTTT. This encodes CASSLGQMNTEAFF.

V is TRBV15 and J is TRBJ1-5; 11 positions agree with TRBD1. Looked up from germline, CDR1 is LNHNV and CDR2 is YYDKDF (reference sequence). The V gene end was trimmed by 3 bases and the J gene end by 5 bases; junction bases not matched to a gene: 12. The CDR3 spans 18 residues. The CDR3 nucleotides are TGTGCCACCAGCAGTGACCTGGTTCCGGGACAGGGGGATCAGCCCCAGCATTTT. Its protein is CATSSDLVPGQGDQPQHF.

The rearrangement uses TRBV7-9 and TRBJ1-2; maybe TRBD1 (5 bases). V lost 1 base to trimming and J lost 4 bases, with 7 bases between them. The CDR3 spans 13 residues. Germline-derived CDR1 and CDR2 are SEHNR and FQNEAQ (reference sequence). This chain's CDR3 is CASSLGGLYGYTF. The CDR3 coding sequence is TGTGCCAGCAGCTTAGGGGGACTCTATGGCTACACCTTC. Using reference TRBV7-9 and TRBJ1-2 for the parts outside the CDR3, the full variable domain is DTGVSQNPRHKITKRGQNVTFRCDPISEHNRLYWYRQTLGQGPEFLTYFQNEAQLEKSRLLSDRFSAERPKGSFSTLEIQRTEQGDSAMYLCASSLGGLYGYTFGSGTRLTVV.

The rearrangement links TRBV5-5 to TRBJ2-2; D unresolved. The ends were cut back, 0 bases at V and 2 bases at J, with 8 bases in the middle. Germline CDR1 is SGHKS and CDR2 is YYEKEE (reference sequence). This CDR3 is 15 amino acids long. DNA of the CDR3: TGTGCCAGCAGCTTGGCTGGGCCCAACACCGGGGAGCTGTTTTTT. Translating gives CASSLAGPNTGELFF.

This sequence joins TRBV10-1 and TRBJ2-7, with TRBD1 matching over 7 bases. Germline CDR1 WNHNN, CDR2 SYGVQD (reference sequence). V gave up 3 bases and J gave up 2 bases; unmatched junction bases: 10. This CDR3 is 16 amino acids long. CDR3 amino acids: CASSDMRDSSTYEQYF. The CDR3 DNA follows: TGCGCCAGCAGTGACATGAGGGACAGTTCCACCTACGAGCAGTACTTC.

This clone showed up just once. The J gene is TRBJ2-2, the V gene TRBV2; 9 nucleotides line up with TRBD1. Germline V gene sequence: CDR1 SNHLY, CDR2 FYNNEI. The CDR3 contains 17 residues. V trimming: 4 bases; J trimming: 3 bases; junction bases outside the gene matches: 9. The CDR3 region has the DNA TGTGCCAGCAGTGTAGGACAGGGGCAAGGTTACACCGGGGAGCTGTTTTTT. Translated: CASSVGQGQGYTGELFF.

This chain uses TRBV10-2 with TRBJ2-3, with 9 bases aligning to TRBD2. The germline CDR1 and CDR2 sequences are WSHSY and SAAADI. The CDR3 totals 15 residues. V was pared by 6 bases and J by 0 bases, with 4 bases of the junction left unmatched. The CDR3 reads CASSETSGSTDTQYF. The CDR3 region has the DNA TGCGCCAGCAGCGAGACTAGCGGAAGCACAGATACGCAGTATTTT.

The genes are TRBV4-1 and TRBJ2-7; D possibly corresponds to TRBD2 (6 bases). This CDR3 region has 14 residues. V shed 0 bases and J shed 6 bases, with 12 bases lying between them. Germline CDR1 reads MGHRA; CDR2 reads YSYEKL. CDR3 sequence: CASSQEGQGGEQYF. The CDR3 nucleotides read TGCGCCAGCAGCCAAGAAGGGCAGGGAGGCGAGCAGTACTTC.

CDR3 coding DNA: TGTGCCAGCAGCTCTGGACTAGCGCGGAATGAGCAGTTCTTC. Its protein is CASSSGLARNEQFF. The gene calls are TRBV7-2 and TRBJ2-1, with TRBD2 matching 9 bases. With V trimmed by 4 bases and J by 7 bases, 5 bases remained unmatched. The germline V gene encodes CDR1 SGHTA and CDR2 FQGNSA. The CDR3 is made up of 14 amino acids.

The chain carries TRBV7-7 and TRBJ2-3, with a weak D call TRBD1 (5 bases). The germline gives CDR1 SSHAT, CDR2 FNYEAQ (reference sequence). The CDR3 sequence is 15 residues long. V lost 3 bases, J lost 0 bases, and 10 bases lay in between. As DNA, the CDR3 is TGTGCCAGCAGCTTGGACATATCTAGCACAGATACGCAGTATTTT. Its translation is CASSLDISSTDTQYF.

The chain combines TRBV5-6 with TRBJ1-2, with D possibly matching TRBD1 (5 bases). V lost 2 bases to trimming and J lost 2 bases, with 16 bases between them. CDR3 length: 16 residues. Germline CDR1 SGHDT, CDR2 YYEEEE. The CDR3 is CASSLIRTGGNYGYTF. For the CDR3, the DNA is TGTGCCAGCAGCTTAATTAGGACGGGGGGAAACTATGGCTACACCTTC.

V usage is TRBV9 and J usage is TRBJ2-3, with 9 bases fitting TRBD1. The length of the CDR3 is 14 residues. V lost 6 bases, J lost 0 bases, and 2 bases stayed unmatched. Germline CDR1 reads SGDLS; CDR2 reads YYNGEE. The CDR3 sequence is CASKGTGSTDTQYF. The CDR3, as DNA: TGTGCCAGCAAGGGGACAGGGAGCACAGATACGCAGTATTTT.

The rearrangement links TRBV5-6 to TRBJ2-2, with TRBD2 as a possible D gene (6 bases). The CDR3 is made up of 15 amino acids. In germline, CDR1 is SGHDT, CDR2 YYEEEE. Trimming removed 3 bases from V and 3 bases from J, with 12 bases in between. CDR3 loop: CASSSRERDTGELFF. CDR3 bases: TGTGCCAGCAGCTCTCGGGAGCGGGACACCGGGGAGCTGTTTTTT.

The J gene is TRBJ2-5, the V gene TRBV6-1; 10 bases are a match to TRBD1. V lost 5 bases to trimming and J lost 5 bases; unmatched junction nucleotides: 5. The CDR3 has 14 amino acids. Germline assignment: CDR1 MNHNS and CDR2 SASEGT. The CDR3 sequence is CASSLDRGQETQYF. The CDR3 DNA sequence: TGTGCCAGCAGTTTAGACAGGGGGCAGGAGACCCAGTACTTC.

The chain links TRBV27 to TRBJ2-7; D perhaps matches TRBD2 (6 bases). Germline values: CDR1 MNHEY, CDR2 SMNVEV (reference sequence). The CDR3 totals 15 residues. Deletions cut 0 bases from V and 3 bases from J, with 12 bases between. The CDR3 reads CASSLSGGSGYEQYF. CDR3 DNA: TGTGCCAGCAGTTTATCGGGGGGAAGCGGCTACGAGCAGTACTTC.

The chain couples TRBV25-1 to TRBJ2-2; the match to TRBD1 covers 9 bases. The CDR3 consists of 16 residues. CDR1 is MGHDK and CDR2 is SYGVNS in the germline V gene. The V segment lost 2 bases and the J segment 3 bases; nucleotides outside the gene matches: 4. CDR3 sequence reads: CASSEGGQGYTGELFF. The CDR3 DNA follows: TGTGCCAGCAGTGAAGGGGGACAGGGCTACACCGGGGAGCTGTTTTTT.

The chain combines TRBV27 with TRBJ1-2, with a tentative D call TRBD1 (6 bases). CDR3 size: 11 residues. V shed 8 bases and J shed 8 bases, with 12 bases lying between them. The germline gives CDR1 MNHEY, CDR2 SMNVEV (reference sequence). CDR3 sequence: CASSWGGGYTF. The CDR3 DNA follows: TGTGCCAGCTCTTGGGGGGGCGGCTACACCTTC.

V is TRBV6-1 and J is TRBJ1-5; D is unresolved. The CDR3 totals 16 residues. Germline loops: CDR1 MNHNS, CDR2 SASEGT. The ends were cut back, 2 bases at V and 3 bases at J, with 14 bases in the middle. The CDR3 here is CASSEWALDDNQPQHF. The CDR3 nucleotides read TGTGCCAGCAGTGAATGGGCACTGGATGACAATCAGCCCCAGCATTTT.

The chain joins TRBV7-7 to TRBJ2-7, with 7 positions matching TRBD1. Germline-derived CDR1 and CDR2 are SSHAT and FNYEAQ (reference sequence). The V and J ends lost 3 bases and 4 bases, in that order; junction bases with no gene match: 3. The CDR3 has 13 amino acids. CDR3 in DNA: TGTGCCAGCAGCTTCCGACAGGGATACGAGCAGTACTTC. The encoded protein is CASSFRQGYEQYF.

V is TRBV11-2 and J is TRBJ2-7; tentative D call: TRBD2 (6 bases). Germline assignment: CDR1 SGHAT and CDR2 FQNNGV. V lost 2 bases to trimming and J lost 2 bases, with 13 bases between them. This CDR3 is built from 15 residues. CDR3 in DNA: TGTGCCAGCAGCTTATATAAGCGGGCCGCCTACGAGCAGTACTTC. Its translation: CASSLYKRAAYEQYF.

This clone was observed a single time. CDR3 nucleotides: TGTGCCAGCAGCGTAGGACTAGCCGAAATCTACAATGAGCAGTTCTTC. As protein: CASSVGLAEIYNEQFF. The chain combines TRBV9 with TRBJ2-1, with TRBD2 matching 7 bases. Germline V gene lookup returns CDR1 SGDLS and CDR2 YYNGEE. This CDR3 has 16 amino acids. V was pared by 0 bases and J by 3 bases, with 6 bases of the junction left unmatched.

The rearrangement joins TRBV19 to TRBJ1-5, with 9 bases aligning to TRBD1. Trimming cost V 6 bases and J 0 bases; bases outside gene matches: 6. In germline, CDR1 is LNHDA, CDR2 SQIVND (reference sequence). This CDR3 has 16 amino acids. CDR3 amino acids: CASRDRGSYSNQPQHF. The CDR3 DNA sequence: TGTGCCAGTAGGGACAGGGGTTCTTATAGCAATCAGCCCCAGCATTTT.

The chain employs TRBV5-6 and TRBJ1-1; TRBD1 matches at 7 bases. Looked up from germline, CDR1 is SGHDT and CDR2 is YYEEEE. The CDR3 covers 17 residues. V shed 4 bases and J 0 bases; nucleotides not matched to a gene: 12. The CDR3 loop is CASSLGTVTFMNTEAFF. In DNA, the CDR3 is TGTGCCAGCAGCCTGGGGACAGTCACTTTCATGAACACTGAAGCTTTCTTT. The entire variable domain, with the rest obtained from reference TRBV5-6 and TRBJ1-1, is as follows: DAGVTQSPTHLIKTRGQQVTLRCSPKSGHDTVSWYQQALGQGPQFIFQYYEEEERQRGNFPDRFSGHQFPNYSSELNVNALLLGDSALYLCASSLGTVTFMNTEAFFGQGTRLTVV.